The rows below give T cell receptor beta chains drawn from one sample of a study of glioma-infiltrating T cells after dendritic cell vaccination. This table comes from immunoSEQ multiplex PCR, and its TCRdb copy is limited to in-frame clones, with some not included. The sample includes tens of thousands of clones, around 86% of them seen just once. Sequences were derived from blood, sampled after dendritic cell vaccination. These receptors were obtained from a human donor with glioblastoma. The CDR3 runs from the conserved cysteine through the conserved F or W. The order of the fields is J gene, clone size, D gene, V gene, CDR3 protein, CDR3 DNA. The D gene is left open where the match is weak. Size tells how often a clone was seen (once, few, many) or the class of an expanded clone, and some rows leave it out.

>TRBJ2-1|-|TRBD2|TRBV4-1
CASRPPNGGDNEQFF
TGCGCCAGCAGACCACCAAACGGGGGGGACAATGAGCAGTTCTTC
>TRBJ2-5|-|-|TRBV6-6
CASSYPNIGSRETQYF
TGTGCCAGCAGTTACCCAAATATCGGGAGTAGGGAGACCCAGTACTTC
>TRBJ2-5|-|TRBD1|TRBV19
CASSTDRGRGETQYF
TGTGCCAGTAGTACGGACAGGGGGAGAGGAGAGACCCAGTACTTC
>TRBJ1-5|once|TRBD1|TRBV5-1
CASSGGTGVNQPQHF
TGCGCCAGCAGCGGAGGGACAGGGGTCAATCAGCCCCAGCATTTT
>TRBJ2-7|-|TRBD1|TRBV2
CASRLRGQGAHEQYF
TGTGCCAGCAGACTTCGGGGACAGGGGGCCCACGAGCAGTACTTC
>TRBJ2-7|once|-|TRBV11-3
CASSLTRELRSYEQYF
TGTGCCAGCAGCTTGACTAGGGAATTAAGGTCCTACGAGCAGTACTTC
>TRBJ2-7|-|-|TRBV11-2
CASSDTGKKDYEQYF
TGTGCCAGCAGCGACACAGGGAAGAAAGACTACGAGCAGTACTTC
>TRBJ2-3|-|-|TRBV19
CASSILGVTDTQYF
TGTGCCAGTAGTATATTAGGGGTCACAGATACGCAGTATTTT
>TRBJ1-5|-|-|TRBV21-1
CASSSKGGQAPQHF
TGTGCCAGCAGCTCCAAAGGCGGGCAGGCCCCCCAGCATTTT
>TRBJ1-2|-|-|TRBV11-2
CASRRPGDNYGYTF
TGTGCCAGCAGGCGACCAGGGGATAACTATGGCTACACCTTC
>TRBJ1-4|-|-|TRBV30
CAWSALGREGTNEKLFF
TGTGCCTGGAGTGCCCTAGGTCGCGAGGGCACTAATGAAAAACTGTTTTTT
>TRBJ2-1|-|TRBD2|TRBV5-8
CASSLVREGQDEQFF
TGTGCCAGCAGCTTGGTGCGGGAGGGTCAGGATGAGCAGTTCTTC
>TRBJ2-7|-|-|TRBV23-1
CASSQPRGRPPYEQYF
TGCGCCAGCAGTCAACCCCGGGGGAGGCCCCCCTACGAGCAGTACTTC
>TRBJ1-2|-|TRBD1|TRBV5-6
CASSARDSLGYGYTF
TGTGCCAGCAGCGCCCGGGACAGCCTTGGGTATGGCTACACCTTC
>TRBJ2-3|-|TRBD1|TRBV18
CASSLGTGTDTQYF
TGTGCCAGCTCACTTGGGACAGGCACAGATACGCAGTATTTT
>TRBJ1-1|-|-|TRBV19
CASRPPLGGYTEAFF
TGTGCCAGTAGACCACCCCTGGGGGGGTACACTGAAGCTTTCTTT
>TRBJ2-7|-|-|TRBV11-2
CASSPPPSSYEQYF
TGTGCCAGCAGCCCCCCGCCGAGCTCCTACGAGCAGTACTTC
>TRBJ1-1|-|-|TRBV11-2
CASSLGPGYTEAFF
TGTGCCAGCAGCTTAGGTCCGGGGTACACTGAAGCTTTCTTT
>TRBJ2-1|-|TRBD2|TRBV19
CASSRTSGLYNEQFF
TGTGCCAGTAGTAGGACTAGCGGCCTCTACAATGAGCAGTTCTTC
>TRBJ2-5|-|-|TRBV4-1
CASSQAGHWQETQYF
TGCGCCAGCAGCCAAGCGGGACACTGGCAAGAGACCCAGTACTTC
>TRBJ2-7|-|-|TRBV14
CASSQASAGRYEQYF
TGTGCCAGCAGCCAAGCGTCGGCGGGACGGTACGAGCAGTACTTC
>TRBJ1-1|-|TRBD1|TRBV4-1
CASSRQGPMNTEAFF
TGCGCCAGCAGCCGACAGGGACCCATGAACACTGAAGCTTTCTTT